These 14 T cell receptor beta chains originate from one sample sequenced in a study of shared clonotypes between healthy human individuals. Here immunoSEQ multiplex PCR was the method, and the copy in TCRdb shows in-frame clones only, minus some. The sample lists under 600,000 clones; 95% to 98% were seen once. Cells designated naive CD8 were CD45RO-negative and were positively selected for CCR7, with terminally differentiated effector memory CD45RA+ cells excluded. Input material: naive CD8+ T cells sorted from blood. The origin of the receptors is a man aged 25 to 40 in good health.

The chain links TRBV4-1 to TRBJ1-3; possible D gene TRBD1, 6 bases. The CDR3 is made up of 16 amino acids. Germline-derived CDR1 and CDR2 are MGHRA and YSYEKL. V was clipped by 2 bases and J by 0 bases, with 11 bases between them. The CDR3 protein is CASSQSGAVSGNTIYF. CDR3 DNA: TGCGCCAGCAGCCAATCAGGGGCAGTCTCTGGAAACACCATATATTTT.

J is TRBJ2-1 and V is TRBV7-8, with D tentatively TRBD2 (6 bases). There are 14 residues in the CDR3. V lost 2 bases to trimming and J lost 10 bases, with 15 bases between them. CDR1 is SGHVS, CDR2 FQNEAQ, per germline. The CDR3 loop reads CASSLLDSGREQFF. In nucleotides, the CDR3 is TGTGCCAGCAGCTTATTGGATAGCGGCAGGGAGCAGTTCTTC.

About this clone: Other DNA sequences from this sample encode an identical CDR3 as well. The chain recombines TRBV7-9 with TRBJ2-1, with D possibly TRBD2 on 5 matching bases. Trimming took 7 bases from V and 4 from J, leaving 14 bases between them. This CDR3 spans 14 amino acids. Germline-derived CDR1 and CDR2 are SEHNR and FQNEAQ (reference sequence). In DNA, the CDR3 is TGTGCCAGCATCCCCGGAGGAGCGTACAATGAGCAGTTCTTC. Amino acid sequence: CASIPGGAYNEQFF. The complete variable domain, with remaining parts taken from reference TRBV7-9 and TRBJ2-1, reads DTGVSQNPRHKITKRGQNVTFRCDPISEHNRLYWYRQTLGQGPEFLTYFQNEAQLEKSRLLSDRFSAERPKGSFSTLEIQRTEQGDSAMYLCASIPGGAYNEQFFGPGTRLTVL.

This chain links TRBV7-6 with TRBJ2-1, with 10 bases that match TRBD1. The CDR3 contains 14 residues. CDR1 is SGHVS and CDR2 is FNYEAQ in the germline V gene. After removal of 6 bases from V and 7 bases from J, the junction contained 6 bases not matched to a gene. CDR3 coding DNA: TGTGCCAGCAGGCCAGACAGGGGGCTTAATGAGCAGTTCTTC. It encodes CASRPDRGLNEQFF.

J is TRBJ2-2 and V is TRBV4-1, with D maybe TRBD1 (6 bases). The CDR3 contains 15 residues. V gave up 2 bases and J gave up 6 bases, with 13 bases separating them. Germline V lookup: CDR1 MGHRA, CDR2 YSYEKL. DNA of the CDR3: TGCGCCAGCAGCCAAATACAGGGACCACCCGGGGAGCTGTTTTTT. Amino acid sequence: CASSQIQGPPGELFF.

The chain has TRBV2 and TRBJ1-1; maybe TRBD1 (5 bases). CDR3 length: 15 residues. In germline, CDR1 is SNHLY, CDR2 FYNNEI. The V gene lost 1 base and the J gene lost 5 bases, with 14 bases spanning the gap. The CDR3 sequence: CASSEDESGRTEAFF. The DNA of the CDR3 is TGTGCCAGCAGTGAAGATGAGTCAGGGCGGACTGAAGCTTTCTTT.

The chain employs TRBV6-4 and TRBJ2-1; D unclear. CDR3 length: 13 residues. Germline V lookup: CDR1 MRHNA, CDR2 SNTAGT. The V end lost 2 bases, the J end lost 4 bases, and 6 bases lay between the germline ends. In DNA, the CDR3 is TGTGCCAGCAGTGACGGGCAGTACAATGAGCAGTTCTTC. Translation gives CASSDGQYNEQFF.

This chain joins TRBV7-8 and TRBJ1-4; D is unclear. CDR3 size: 15 residues. V lost 4 bases and J 9 bases, leaving 18 bases between the germline ends. Germline V gene lookup returns CDR1 SGHVS and CDR2 FQNEAQ. CDR3 sequence reads: CASSSPGLINQKLFF. Here the CDR3 DNA reads TGTGCCAGCAGCTCCCCGGGTCTTATAAACCAAAAACTGTTTTTT. Complete variable domain (other parts from reference TRBV7-8 and TRBJ1-4): GAGVSQSPRYKVAKRGQDVALRCDPISGHVSLFWYQQALGQGPEFLTYFQNEAQLDKSGLPSDRFFAERPEGSVSTLKIQRTQQEDSAVYLCASSSPGLINQKLFFGSGTQLSVL.

The V gene is TRBV18, the J gene TRBJ2-1; D possibly corresponds to TRBD2 (5 bases). The CDR3 runs 18 residues. Germline CDR1 is KGHSH and CDR2 is LQKENI. V was pared by 2 bases and J by 3 bases, with 20 bases between. CDR3: CASSPIFGNSPGYNEQFF. CDR3 DNA sequence: TGTGCCAGCTCACCAATTTTCGGGAACAGCCCCGGCTACAATGAGCAGTTCTTC.

The V call is TRBV28, the J call TRBJ2-3; 14 bases align to TRBD2. The ends lost 5 bases at V and 0 bases at J; junction bases unmatched: 16. The CDR3 is made up of 21 amino acids. Germline lookup yields CDR1 MDHEN and CDR2 SYDVKM. Here the CDR3 DNA reads TGTGCCAGCAGTCCTATCGACAGGGTTGGGACTAGCGGGGGTAGCACAGATACGCAGTATTTT. It translates to CASSPIDRVGTSGGSTDTQYF.

The V gene is TRBV28, the J gene TRBJ1-2; 8 bases match TRBD1. This CDR3 has 14 amino acids. V shed 4 bases and J 4 bases; nucleotides not matched to a gene: 5. Per germline, CDR1 MDHEN and CDR2 SYDVKM. CDR3 region: CASSWPGGTYGYTF. CDR3 DNA: TGTGCCAGCAGTTGGCCAGGGGGCACCTATGGCTACACCTTC.

The chain employs TRBV19 and TRBJ2-7, with D possibly TRBD2 on 6 matching bases. Germline CDR1 is LNHDA and CDR2 is SQIVND (reference sequence). The CDR3 sequence is 13 residues long. V lost 8 bases and J lost 0, with 11 bases in between. CDR3 sequence reads: CASASDRSYEQYF. The CDR3 DNA sequence: TGTGCCAGTGCTAGCGACCGCTCCTACGAGCAGTACTTC.

The gene calls are TRBV7-9 and TRBJ1-1; 8 positions agree with TRBD1. V lost 1 base, J lost 8 bases, and 0 bases stayed unmatched. Germline V gives CDR1 SEHNR, CDR2 FQNEAQ (reference sequence). The CDR3 loop spans 12 amino acids. CDR3 sequence (DNA): TGTGCCAGCAGCTTAGGACAGGGGGAAGCTTTCTTT. It specifies CASSLGQGEAFF.

CDR3 sequence reads: CASSESSGKETQYF. The DNA for the CDR3 is TGCGCCAGCAGTGAGTCGAGTGGGAAAGAGACCCAGTACTTC. This sequence joins TRBV10-1 and TRBJ2-5; D is unclear. In germline, CDR1 is WNHNN, CDR2 SYGVQD (reference sequence). The CDR3 is 14 residues long. V was cut by 0 bases and J by 3 bases, with 8 bases left in between.